These 8 T cell receptor beta chains originate from one sample sequenced in a study of cytomegalovirus exposure and HLA in healthy donors. A multiplex PCR was run with 60 Vbeta primers and 13 Jbeta primers. Method: immunoSEQ multiplex PCR; TCRdb's copy keeps in-frame clones and lacks some. The sample yields more than 90,000 clones, 78% seen once. Specimen: PBMCs. Source of these receptors: a middle-aged woman in good health and CMV-seropositive.

This clone was counted a few times. The gene calls are TRBV5-6 and TRBJ2-7; D not resolved. The V end lost 1 base, the J end lost 5 bases, and 7 bases lay between the germline ends. The CDR3 contains 12 residues. Germline loops: CDR1 SGHDT, CDR2 YYEEEE. CDR3 sequence reads: CASSLSRNEQYF. CDR3 nucleotides: TGTGCCAGCAGCTTGTCCAGAAACGAGCAGTACTTC.

The chain recombines TRBV7-2 with TRBJ1-2, with 9 positions matching TRBD1. With 3 bases clipped from V and 8 bases from J, the junction kept 7 bases outside the gene matches. The CDR3 runs to 14 residues. Germline V gives CDR1 SGHTA, CDR2 FQGNSA. The CDR3 region has the DNA TGTGCCAGCAGCTTCACAGGGGGCGCGAGGGGCTACACCTTC. Protein: CASSFTGGARGYTF.

A word on this clone: This specimen includes other DNA sequences encoding the same CDR3. The V and J genes are TRBV25-1 and TRBJ1-1; 7 bases match TRBD1. V shed 2 bases, J shed 7 bases, and the junction held 7 bases outside the gene matches. CDR3 length: 14 amino acids. Germline assignment: CDR1 MGHDK and CDR2 SYGVNS. The CDR3 coding sequence is TGTGCCAGCAGTGAAGACAGGGTATTGGGTGAAGCTTTCTTT. It translates to CASSEDRVLGEAFF.

The J gene is TRBJ1-5, the V gene TRBV28; TRBD1 agrees at 9 bases. This CDR3 has 15 amino acids. V lost 6 bases, J lost 2 bases, and 5 bases stayed unmatched. CDR1 is MDHEN and CDR2 is SYDVKM in the germline V gene. The CDR3 here is CASSPGDRGNQPQHF. The CDR3 nucleotides are TGTGCCAGCAGCCCAGGGGACAGGGGCAATCAGCCCCAGCATTTT.

The chain carries TRBV6-4 and TRBJ2-5; 11 positions agree with TRBD2. Germline CDR1 reads MRHNA; CDR2 reads SNTAGT. Trimming removed 3 bases from V and 5 bases from J; junction bases left unmatched: 8. The CDR3 is made up of 16 amino acids. CDR3 loop: CASSEYLAGGGETQYF. CDR3 DNA sequence: TGTGCCAGCAGTGAATATCTAGCGGGAGGAGGGGAGACCCAGTACTTC.

This clone has a single count. J is TRBJ1-5 and V is TRBV13; D may be TRBD1 (6 bases). The germline CDR1 and CDR2 sequences are PRHDT and FYEKMQ (reference sequence). Trimming pared 5 bases from V and 4 bases from J, leaving 12 bases between. This CDR3 has 14 amino acids. The chain's CDR3 is CASSEGGSNQPQHF. CDR3 bases: TGTGCCAGCAGCGAGGGGGGGTCGAATCAGCCCCAGCATTTT.

Only one count was recorded for this clone. This rearrangement joins TRBV2 to TRBJ2-1; 10 nucleotides align to TRBD2. The length of the CDR3 is 15 residues. CDR1 and CDR2 from the germline V gene are SNHLY and FYNNEI. Trimming at V came to 3 bases and at J to 8 bases, leaving 7 bases not matched to a gene. The CDR3 spells CASSDMASGSDEQFF. Written as DNA, the CDR3 is TGTGCCAGCAGTGACATGGCTAGCGGGAGCGATGAGCAGTTCTTC.

This clone was picked up a small number of times. The chain couples TRBV6-1 to TRBJ2-1, with D tentatively TRBD2 (5 bases). In germline, CDR1 is MNHNS, CDR2 SASEGT. The CDR3 spans 13 residues. Trimming stripped 8 bases from V and 3 bases from J, with 11 bases between. CDR3 sequence reads: CASSTTLYNEQFF. For the CDR3, the DNA is TGTGCCAGCTCGACTACCCTCTACAATGAGCAGTTCTTC.